A selection of T cell receptor beta chains follows, all from one sample in a study of blood T cell repertoires in COVID-19. The table came from immunoSEQ multiplex PCR; TCRdb's copy has only in-frame clones and leaves some out. The sample records 240,000 or so clones, around nine tenths being singletons. The sequencing input was PBMCs or T cells enriched from blood (not recorded which). The receptors shown here come from a man aged 35 to 55 who had recovered from COVID-19. Both conserved end residues are part of each CDR3. The order of the fields is D gene, CDR3 length, J gene, clone size, V gene, CDR3 DNA, CDR3 protein. The D gene is left open where the match is weak. Rows may omit the clone size; those that give it use once, few, many or a size class.

TRBD1 16 TRBJ1-2 . TRBV30 TGTGCCTGGAGCCTTTCCCGGGACAGGGGGCAGAATGGCTACACCTTC CAWSLSRDRGQNGYTF
TRBD2 17 TRBJ2-3 . TRBV3-1/TRBV3-2 TGTGCCAGCAGCCTACCTCTAGCGGGAGGGATCGCAGATACGCAGTATTTT CASSLPLAGGIADTQYF
. 16 TRBJ1-2 . TRBV10-1 TGCGCCAGCAGTGAGTCTGGGCAGCCCACAAACTATGGCTACACCTTC CASSESGQPTNYGYTF
TRBD2 16 TRBJ2-1 . TRBV7-3 TGTGCCAGCAGCTTAACGAACACCGGGACTAGTCTTGAGCAGTTCTTC CASSLTNTGTSLEQFF
TRBD2 14 TRBJ2-5 . TRBV19 TGTGCCAGTAGTATACTAGCGGGGCAAGAGACCCAGTACTTC CASSILAGQETQYF
. 13 TRBJ2-3 . TRBV7-3 TGTGCCAGCAGCTTTGCGGAGGGTAATACGCAGTATTTT CASSFAEGNTQYF
TRBD2 16 TRBJ2-3 . TRBV7-8 TGTGCCAGCAGTGGCGGGAGTCCCGCGGGCACAGATACGCAGTATTTT CASSGGSPAGTDTQYF
. 14 TRBJ1-5 . TRBV11-2 TGTGCCAGCAGCTTAGAAGGGGTGGGTCAGCCCCAGCATTTT CASSLEGVGQPQHF
TRBD2 14 TRBJ2-7 . TRBV9 TGTGCCAGCAGCACGGGACTAGCTGGCTACGAGCAGTACTTC CASSTGLAGYEQYF
TRBD1 14 TRBJ2-7 . TRBV5-4 TGTGCCAGCAGCTTGTGGGACAGGGTCTACGAGCAGTACTTC CASSLWDRVYEQYF
. 13 TRBJ1-1 . TRBV7-9 TGTGCCAGCACCCACCTGGGAGACTATGAAGCTTTCTTT CASTHLGDYEAFF
TRBD1 17 TRBJ1-1 . TRBV7-9 TGTGCCAGCATCCCCTGGACAGGGGGAATGGAGTGGACTGAAGCTTTCTTT CASIPWTGGMEWTEAFF
. 15 TRBJ1-5 . TRBV28 TGTGCCAGCCATTACCGGGAGGGATACAATCAGCCCCAGCATTTT CASHYREGYNQPQHF
. 13 TRBJ1-1 . TRBV5-4 TGTGCCAGCAGCCCAGGGTTGAACACTGAAGCTTTCTTT CASSPGLNTEAFF
. 15 TRBJ2-7 once TRBV19 TGTGCCAGTAGCCCCCACAAAGGGGGACCCTACGAGCAGTACTTC CASSPHKGGPYEQYF
. 15 TRBJ1-5 . TRBV5-1 TGCGCCAGCAGCCCCGGGGGGAGGGGGACGAAGCCCCAGCATTTT CASSPGGRGTKPQHF
TRBD2 16 TRBJ2-3 . TRBV10-2 TGCGCCAGCAGTAAATGGATAGCGGGAGGTCTAGATACGCAGTATTTT CASSKWIAGGLDTQYF
TRBD1 13 TRBJ2-7 . TRBV7-3 TGTGCCAGCAGCTATGACAGGGGTTTCGAGCAGTACTTC CASSYDRGFEQYF
TRBD1 15 TRBJ2-2 once TRBV7-3 TGTGCCAGCAGCCCTAGGACAGGGTGGGCCGGGGAGCTGTTTTTT CASSPRTGWAGELFF
. 13 TRBJ2-7 . TRBV7-9 TGTGCCAGCGATGAGGTTCCAGGGAACGAGCAGTACTTC CASDEVPGNEQYF
TRBD1 13 TRBJ2-7 . TRBV12-3/TRBV12-4 TGTGCCAGCAGTCGGGACAGGGGGCAAGAGCAGTACTTC CASSRDRGQEQYF
TRBD2 15 TRBJ2-3 . TRBV19 TGTGCCAGTAGGGAGACTAGCGGACGCACAGATACGCAGTATTTT CASRETSGRTDTQYF
. 14 TRBJ1-2 . TRBV25-1 TGTGCCAGCAGTGGCGTCGGGTTTCCCTATGGCTACACCTTC CASSGVGFPYGYTF
. 15 TRBJ2-7 . TRBV3-1/TRBV3-2 TGTGCCAGCAGCCAATCTCGGGGTAGCTCCTACGAGCAGTACTTC CASSQSRGSSYEQYF
TRBD2 15 TRBJ2-7 once TRBV4-2 TGTGCCAGCAGCCAAGAAACTAGCGAGCGGGTCGAGCAGTACTTC CASSQETSERVEQYF
. 14 TRBJ1-1 . TRBV7-9 TGTGCCAGCAGCTTTCCGGGACAGAACACTGAAGCTTTCTTT CASSFPGQNTEAFF
TRBD2 15 TRBJ2-7 few TRBV13 TGTGCCAGCAGCCCTGTGGTGGGAGGGGATTACGAGCAGTACTTC CASSPVVGGDYEQYF
TRBD1 18 TRBJ1-2 once TRBV14 TGTGCCAGCAGCCAATCGGGCGTTGGGGACAGATATAACTATGGCTACACCTTC CASSQSGVGDRYNYGYTF
TRBD2 17 TRBJ2-7 . TRBV3-1/TRBV3-2 TGTGCCAGCAGCCAAGATAGCGGGGGACAGCAAATCTACGAGCAGTACTTC CASSQDSGGQQIYEQYF
TRBD1 14 TRBJ1-1 . TRBV7-9 TGTGCCAGCAGCCCCGGACAGGGGAACACTGAAGCTTTCTTT CASSPGQGNTEAFF
TRBD1 16 TRBJ2-7 . TRBV2 TGTGCCAGCAGACATAGGGACAGTCTCATCCACTACGAGCAGTACTTC CASRHRDSLIHYEQYF
. 14 TRBJ1-1 . TRBV14 TGTGCCAGCAGCCAGGCAAGGGGAACAGGGCCAGCTTTCTTT CASSQARGTGPAFF
. 16 TRBJ1-5 . TRBV28 TGTGCCAGCAGTCTCCCACGGGACACCTACAATCAGCCCCAGCATTTT CASSLPRDTYNQPQHF
TRBD2 16 TRBJ2-1 few TRBV5-4 TGTGCCAGCAACAACCGTCTAGCGGGCCTATACAATGAGCAGTTCTTC CASNNRLAGLYNEQFF
. 15 TRBJ2-7 . TRBV23-1 TGCGCCAGCAGTCAATCGACAGGATGTTCCTACGAGCAGTACTTC CASSQSTGCSYEQYF
. 18 TRBJ1-4 . TRBV19 TGTGCCAGTAGTATTAGCGGACACGGGGCACGTTCGGGTGAAAAACTGTTTTTT CASSISGHGARSGEKLFF
TRBD2 14 TRBJ2-3 . TRBV28 TGTGCCAGCACACCGGGACTAGCGGGAGATACGCAGTATTTT CASTPGLAGDTQYF
. 15 TRBJ1-5 . TRBV27 TGTGCCAGCAGTTTATCGGTGGGGCGCGATCAGCCCCAGCATTTT CASSLSVGRDQPQHF
. 16 TRBJ1-6 once TRBV30 TGTGCCCGGAGGGCTCCTGTTTGGACACCTAATTCACCCCTCCACTTT CARRAPVWTPNSPLHF
. 15 TRBJ1-6 . TRBV12-5 TGTGCTAGTGTCGAGTCGGGGGGGAGGAATTCACCCCTCCACTTT CASVESGGRNSPLHF
. 14 TRBJ2-1 . TRBV30 TGTGCCTGGAGTGTGACAGGTGGTCCCAATGAGCAGTTCTTC CAWSVTGGPNEQFF
TRBD2 15 TRBJ2-5 . TRBV3-1/TRBV3-2 TGTGCCAGCAGCCAGGACGGGACTAGGATTGAGACCCAGTACTTC CASSQDGTRIETQYF
. 15 TRBJ2-7 . TRBV6-2/TRBV6-3 TGTGCCAGCAGTTCGACTTGGACAGACTACTACGAGCAGTACTTC CASSSTWTDYYEQYF
TRBD1 13 TRBJ2-7 . TRBV29-1 TGCAGCGTAGAGGACAGGGTGTCCTACGAGCAGTACTTC CSVEDRVSYEQYF
. 14 TRBJ2-7 . TRBV6-5 TGTGCCAGCAGCGGGACAAACTTCGACTACGAGCAGTACTTC CASSGTNFDYEQYF
TRBD2 17 TRBJ2-3 . TRBV4-3 TGCGCCAGCAGCCGACCGGGACTAGCGGGAGAAGCAGATACGCAGTATTTT CASSRPGLAGEADTQYF
TRBD2 21 TRBJ2-3 . TRBV18 TGTGCCAGCTCTGCCAGCGACCGACTAGCGGGGGGCCGGGTTTTCGCAGATACGCAGTATTTT CASSASDRLAGGRVFADTQYF
. 15 TRBJ2-7 . TRBV7-9 TGTGCCAGCAGCTTAGTCCCCCAGGGGACCTCCGAGCAGTACTTC CASSLVPQGTSEQYF
. 16 TRBJ2-3 . TRBV3-1/TRBV3-2 TGTGCCAGCAGCCAACCTAGCTGGAGTAGAACAGATACGCAGTATTTT CASSQPSWSRTDTQYF
. 12 TRBJ2-7 . TRBV11-2 TGTGCCAGCACCACTCGGTGGTACGAGCAGTACTTC CASTTRWYEQYF
. 15 TRBJ2-3 . TRBV3-1/TRBV3-2 TGTGCCAGCAGCCATAAGGGGGGGGGCGCAGATACGCAGTATTTT CASSHKGGGADTQYF
. 12 TRBJ2-1 . TRBV29-1 TGCAGCGGAAAACAGCCTGGCAATGAGCAGTTCTTC CSGKQPGNEQFF
. 14 TRBJ1-1 few TRBV21-1 TGTGCCAGCAGCAGTGGACAGATGAACACTGAAGCTTTCTTT CASSSGQMNTEAFF
TRBD2 18 TRBJ2-2 once TRBV19 TGTGCCAGTAGTACGGGACTAGCTTATCGCGCGAACACCGGGGAGCTGTTTTTT CASSTGLAYRANTGELFF
TRBD1 15 TRBJ1-3 . TRBV4-1 TGCGCCAGCAGCCTAGACAGGGGGCTTGGAAACACCATATATTTT CASSLDRGLGNTIYF